One sample yielded the 29 T cell receptor beta chains listed below, sequenced in a study of CD8+ T cells in alopecia areata (dated by TCRdb to 2016 to 2019). Libraries were built with the immunoSEQ multiplex PCR assay. RNA was extracted from all samples and reverse transcribed into cDNA as template for TCR sequencing. TCRdb holds this immuneACCESS table with in-frame rearrangements only. Some clones are missing; in checked studies, unresolved V genes explain under half, and the rest has no known cause. The sample table holds about 11,000 clones, of which 60% to 65% were seen once. Roughly 15% of the sample is taken by the ten largest. Lesional scalp punch biopsies and peripheral blood were collected from alopecia areata patients. The sample was skin. These receptors all come from a human donor with alopecia areata.

This clone was detected only a few times. The gene calls are TRBV6-6 and TRBJ1-1, with 7 bases lining up with TRBD1. The germline V gene encodes CDR1 MNHNY and CDR2 SVGAGI (reference sequence). The CDR3 is 13 amino acids. V shed 2 bases and J 12 bases; nucleotides not matched to a gene: 9. Written as DNA, the CDR3 is TGTGCCAGCAGTTACAACAGGGGAGATAGAACTTTCTTT. Protein: CASSYNRGDRTFF.

The genes are TRBV7-6 and TRBJ2-2; D possibly corresponds to TRBD1 (5 bases). The CDR3 contains 16 residues. V lost 1 base, J lost 4 bases, and 13 bases lay in between. The V gene's germline CDR1 is SGHVS and CDR2 FNYEAQ. The CDR3 DNA reads as TGTGCCAGCAGCTTAGTTGCGCAGGGTGGCACCGGGGAGCTGTTTTTT. Protein sequence: CASSLVAQGGTGELFF.

This clone was counted only a few times. This rearrangement joins TRBV10-1 to TRBJ1-4, with D unresolved. Deletions cut 5 bases from V and 5 bases from J, with 9 bases between. The CDR3 runs 13 residues. The germline CDR1 and CDR2 sequences are WNHNN and SYGVQD (reference sequence). The CDR3 loop is CASSRNLNEKLFF. DNA of the CDR3: TGCGCCAGCAGTCGGAACCTCAATGAAAAACTGTTTTTT.

This clone is a singleton in its sample. V usage is TRBV5-6 and J usage is TRBJ2-7; the D is unclear. Germline assignment: CDR1 SGHDT and CDR2 YYEEEE. This CDR3 comprises 15 residues. Trimming cost V 4 bases and J 0 bases, with 14 bases left between them. CDR3 nucleotides: TGTGCCAGCAGCCTAGGTTTGGGGATCTCCTACGAGCAGTACTTC. It yields the protein CASSLGLGISYEQYF.

This clone was counted between two and nine times. V is TRBV29-1 and J is TRBJ2-1; 8 nucleotides align to TRBD2. Germline V gene sequence: CDR1 SQVTM, CDR2 ANQGSEA. CDR3 size: 15 residues. J was trimmed by 6 bases and V by 6 bases; bases with no gene match: 13. For the CDR3, the DNA is TGCAGCGTCGCTGCCCCGGGAGGGCCGTTCAATGAGCAGTTCTTC. Amino acid sequence: CSVAAPGGPFNEQFF.

This clone has a handful of counts. The rearrangement uses TRBV5-1 and TRBJ2-5; D not resolved. V lost 2 bases and J lost 0, with 8 bases in between. This CDR3 comprises 14 residues. The germline CDR1 and CDR2 sequences are SGHRS and YFSETQ. CDR3: CASSFDGYQETQYF. The CDR3 region has the DNA TGCGCCAGCAGCTTCGACGGATACCAAGAGACCCAGTACTTC.

The genes are TRBV6-5 and TRBJ1-1; no definite D call. CDR3 length: 14 residues. With 5 bases removed from V and 9 bases from J, the gap between germline ends came to 19 bases. From germline, CDR1 is MNHEY and CDR2 SVGAGI. The CDR3 sequence is CASSKSARSLKAFF. The CDR3 DNA reads as TGTGCCAGCAGTAAATCGGCTCGTTCGCTAAAAGCTTTCTTT.

The genes are TRBV18 and TRBJ2-7; a possible D gene is TRBD2 (5 bases). Between the trimmed V and J ends, which lost 3 bases and 7 bases, there was a span of 13 bases. The CDR3 spans 13 residues. Germline V lookup: CDR1 KGHSH, CDR2 LQKENI. CDR3 loop: CASSPFGWEEQYF. CDR3 nucleotides: TGTGCCAGCTCACCCTTCGGATGGGAGGAGCAGTACTTC.

This clone has only a few counts. The chain links TRBV28 to TRBJ2-3; TRBD2 matches 9 bases. Germline lookup yields CDR1 MDHEN and CDR2 SYDVKM. CDR3 length: 16 amino acids. The ends lost 7 bases at V and 2 bases at J; junction bases unmatched: 10. Written as DNA, the CDR3 is TGTGCCAGCACCACGATCGAGCGGGGGGTCACAGATACGCAGTATTTT. As protein: CASTTIERGVTDTQYF.

The J gene is TRBJ2-6, the V gene TRBV7-9; no clear D gene. Germline V lookup: CDR1 SEHNR, CDR2 FQNEAQ (reference sequence). V was cut by 1 base and J by 5 bases, with 3 bases left in between. This CDR3 spans 13 amino acids. The CDR3 DNA reads TGTGCCAGCAGCTTAGTTCGGGCCAACGTCCTGACTTTC. Its translation is CASSLVRANVLTF.

The chain joins TRBV5-4 to TRBJ1-1; the D is unclear. Trimming cost V 2 bases and J 3 bases, with 8 bases left between them. Germline V CDR1 and CDR2: SGHNT, YYREEE (reference sequence). This CDR3 is built from 13 residues. The CDR3 loop is CASSFGGYTEAFF. CDR3 DNA sequence: TGTGCCAGCAGCTTTGGAGGGTACACTGAAGCTTTCTTT. Full variable domain (outside the CDR3, taken from reference TRBV5-4 and TRBJ1-1): ETGVTQSPTHLIKTRGQQVTLRCSSQSGHNTVSWYQQALGQGPQFIFQYYREEENGRGNFPPRFSGLQFPNYSSELNVNALELDDSALYLCASSFGGYTEAFFGQGTRLTVV.

This clone is a singleton in its sample. The chain combines TRBV5-1 with TRBJ2-5; 8 bases map to TRBD2. V shed 2 bases, J shed 5 bases, and the junction held 8 bases outside the gene matches. Germline V gene lookup returns CDR1 SGHRS and CDR2 YFSETQ. CDR3 length: 15 residues. The CDR3 spells CASSFPGGESETQYF. CDR3 DNA: TGCGCCAGCAGCTTCCCCGGGGGGGAGTCGGAGACCCAGTACTTC.

The chain links TRBV6-6 to TRBJ1-1; 7 bases line up with TRBD1. The CDR3 consists of 13 residues. The J segment lost 8 bases and the V segment lost 7 bases, leaving 10 bases of the junction unmatched. Germline lookup yields CDR1 MNHNY and CDR2 SVGAGI (reference sequence). CDR3 DNA sequence: TGTGCCAGCAAACGGACAGGTAATAACGAAGCTTTCTTT. This encodes CASKRTGNNEAFF.

The chain carries TRBV15 and TRBJ2-4; unclear D gene. CDR3 size: 18 residues. V was shortened by 0 bases and J by 0 bases, with 15 bases between the two germline ends. Germline V lookup: CDR1 LNHNV, CDR2 YYDKDF (reference sequence). The CDR3 loop reads CATSRELVAELAKNIQYF. The CDR3 DNA is TGTGCCACCAGCAGAGAATTGGTAGCCGAGCTAGCCAAAAACATTCAGTACTTC.

This clone was counted a single time. The chain is built from TRBV29-1 and TRBJ2-3; tentatively, D is TRBD1 (5 bases). The ends were cut back, 7 bases at V and 1 base at J, with 9 bases in the middle. The CDR3 has 12 amino acids. Germline loops: CDR1 SQVTM, CDR2 ANQGSEA. CDR3 residues: CSGRAGTDTQYF. The CDR3 coding sequence is TGCAGCGGCAGGGCGGGCACAGATACGCAGTATTTT.

The table lists this clone with a count of one. The rearrangement uses TRBV7-2 and TRBJ1-2, with D perhaps TRBD1 (5 bases). V was trimmed by 2 bases and J by 10 bases, leaving 20 bases between them. CDR3 size: 15 residues. The V gene's germline CDR1 is SGHTA and CDR2 FQGNSA. The CDR3: CASSLILGTQGDYTF. The CDR3 DNA reads as TGTGCCAGCAGCTTAATTTTAGGAACCCAGGGAGACTACACCTTC.

This clone was picked up a small number of times. This CDR3 reads CASSQDANSPLHF. In DNA form, the CDR3 reads TGCGCCAGCAGCCAAGACGCTAATTCACCCCTCCACTTT. This sequence joins TRBV4-3 and TRBJ1-6, with D unclear. Germline assignment: CDR1 LGHNA and CDR2 YSLEER. The CDR3 has 13 amino acids. V shed 0 bases and J shed 6 bases, with 3 bases lying between them.

This clone has just one count. The chain joins TRBV7-9 to TRBJ2-1; 7 bases fit TRBD2. Germline values: CDR1 SEHNR, CDR2 FQNEAQ (reference sequence). The CDR3 spans 17 residues. The V segment lost 4 bases and the J segment 6 bases; nucleotides outside the gene matches: 15. The DNA of the CDR3 is TGTGCCAGCAGCTCACCCCGGGGGGTGGTTAGGGGCAATGAGCAGTTCTTC. It codes for CASSSPRGVVRGNEQFF.

The rearrangement joins TRBV11-3 to TRBJ2-1; a possible D gene is TRBD2 (5 bases). The CDR3 runs to 14 residues. V shed 1 base and J shed 6 bases, with 10 bases lying between them. Germline-derived CDR1 and CDR2 are SGHNT and YENEEA. CDR3 residues: CASSLGGHPNEQFF. Written as DNA, the CDR3 is TGTGCCAGCAGCTTAGGAGGGCATCCCAATGAGCAGTTCTTC.

The chain carries TRBV5-1 and TRBJ2-5; 8 nucleotides align to TRBD2. V gave up 5 bases and J gave up 1 base; unmatched junction bases: 7. Per the germline V gene, CDR1 is SGHRS and CDR2 is YFSETQ. There are 15 residues in the CDR3. Here the CDR3 DNA reads TGCGCCAGCAGTCAACCGGGAGGGAGCCAAGAGACCCAGTACTTC. Residues: CASSQPGGSQETQYF.

Only a few counts were recorded for this clone. The J gene is TRBJ2-1, the V gene TRBV5-1; D uncertain. Germline V gives CDR1 SGHRS, CDR2 YFSETQ. The length of the CDR3 is 12 residues. V was shortened by 4 bases and J by 8 bases, with 10 bases between the two germline ends. Here the CDR3 DNA reads TGCGCCAGCAGCCTTCAGGAGCATGAGCAGTTCTTC. It codes for CASSLQEHEQFF. The whole variable domain, filled in from reference TRBV5-1 and TRBJ2-1, reads KAGVTQTPRYLIKTRGQQVTLSCSPISGHRSVSWYQQTPGQGLQFLFEYFSETQRNKGNFPGRFSGRQFSNSRSEMNVSTLELGDSALYLCASSLQEHEQFFGPGTRLTVL.

V gene TRBV21-1 combines with J gene TRBJ2-7; the D call in the table, TRBD1, was not verified against the DNA. TRBV21-1 is tagged as a pseudogene. CDR3 length equals 16 residues. CDR3 DNA sequence: TGTGCCAGCAGCAAAGGCCGGGACAGGGCCTACTACGAGCAGTACTTC. Its translation: CASSKGRDRAYYEQYF.

The CDR3 nucleotides read TGTGCCAGCAGTGAAATATGGACAGGGACTGAAAAACTGTTTTTT. Amino acid sequence: CASSEIWTGTEKLFF. The rearrangement uses TRBV2 and TRBJ1-4; 8 bases are shared with TRBD1. CDR3 length: 15 amino acids. The germline gives CDR1 SNHLY, CDR2 FYNNEI. The J segment lost 7 bases and the V segment lost 2 bases, leaving 6 bases of the junction unmatched.

This sequence joins TRBV7-6 and TRBJ1-5; no clear D gene. Germline-derived CDR1 and CDR2 are SGHVS and FNYEAQ. The CDR3 is 11 residues long. Trimming took 3 bases from V and 5 from J, leaving 2 bases between them. For the CDR3, the DNA is TGTGCCAGCAGCTTGGATCAGCCCCAGCATTTT. Its translation: CASSLDQPQHF.

Turning to this clone: Other DNA sequences within the sample encode an identical CDR3. This chain connects TRBV7-9 to TRBJ1-5; D is unclear. The CDR3 is 15 amino acids. Germline V gene data show CDR1 as SEHNR and CDR2 as FQNEAQ (reference sequence). Trimming cost V 1 base and J 0 bases, with 7 bases left between them. The CDR3 sequence is CASSLGGYSNQPQHF. The CDR3 DNA is TGTGCCAGCAGCTTAGGAGGGTATAGCAATCAGCCCCAGCATTTT.

The rearrangement uses TRBV28 and TRBJ2-7; D may be TRBD2 (5 bases). The CDR3 consists of 14 residues. Per germline, CDR1 MDHEN and CDR2 SYDVKM. The V end lost 5 bases, the J end lost 3 bases, and 14 bases lay between the germline ends. The DNA of the CDR3 is TGTGCCAGCAGTGGTCTAGCTCCCTTCTACGAGCAGTACTTC. This sequence encodes CASSGLAPFYEQYF. The variable domain in full, with the rest retrieved from reference TRBV28 and TRBJ2-7, is DVKVTQSSRYLVKRTGEKVFLECVQDMDHENMFWYRQDPGLGLRLIYFSYDVKMKEKGDIPEGYSVSREKKERFSLILESASTNQTSMYLCASSGLAPFYEQYFGPGTRLTVT.

The V call is TRBV27, the J call TRBJ2-2; 10 bases are shared with TRBD1. CDR3 length: 16 residues. Germline V gives CDR1 MNHEY, CDR2 SMNVEV (reference sequence). Trimming removed 7 bases from V and 7 bases from J; junction bases left unmatched: 12. The CDR3 reads CASTNLGQGGIGELFF. The CDR3 DNA is TGTGCCAGCACTAATCTCGGACAGGGGGGGATCGGGGAGCTGTTTTTT.

The chain has TRBV5-5 and TRBJ2-1, with D uncertain. The V gene's germline CDR1 is SGHKS and CDR2 YYEKEE (reference sequence). The CDR3 sequence is 12 residues long. The V and J ends lost 4 bases and 10 bases respectively, with 12 bases between them. CDR3 bases: TGTGCCAGCAGCCCTAACGGAGCGGAGCAGTTCTTC. As protein: CASSPNGAEQFF.

This clone was counted only a few times. The CDR3 protein is CAILGGQGFSEQYF. The CDR3 nucleotides read TGTGCCATCCTTGGGGGACAGGGATTTTCGGAGCAGTACTTC. The chain is built from TRBV2 and TRBJ2-7, with 9 bases aligning to TRBD1. CDR1 is SNHLY, CDR2 FYNNEI, per germline. Germline trimming cut 10 bases from V and 7 bases from J; bases unmatched to any gene: 14. The CDR3 sequence is 14 residues long.